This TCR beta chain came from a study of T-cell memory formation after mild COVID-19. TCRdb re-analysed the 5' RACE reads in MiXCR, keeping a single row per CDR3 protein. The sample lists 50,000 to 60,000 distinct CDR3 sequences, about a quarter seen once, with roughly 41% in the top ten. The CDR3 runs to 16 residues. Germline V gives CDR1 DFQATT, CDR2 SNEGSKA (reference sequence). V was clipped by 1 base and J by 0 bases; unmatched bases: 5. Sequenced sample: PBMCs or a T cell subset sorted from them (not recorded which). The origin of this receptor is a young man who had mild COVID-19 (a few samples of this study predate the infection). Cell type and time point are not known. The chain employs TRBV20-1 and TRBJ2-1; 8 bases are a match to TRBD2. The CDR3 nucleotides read TGCAGTGCTAGAGGAGAGCGGGGGTACTCCTACAATGAGCAGTTCTTC. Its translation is CSARGERGYSYNEQFF.